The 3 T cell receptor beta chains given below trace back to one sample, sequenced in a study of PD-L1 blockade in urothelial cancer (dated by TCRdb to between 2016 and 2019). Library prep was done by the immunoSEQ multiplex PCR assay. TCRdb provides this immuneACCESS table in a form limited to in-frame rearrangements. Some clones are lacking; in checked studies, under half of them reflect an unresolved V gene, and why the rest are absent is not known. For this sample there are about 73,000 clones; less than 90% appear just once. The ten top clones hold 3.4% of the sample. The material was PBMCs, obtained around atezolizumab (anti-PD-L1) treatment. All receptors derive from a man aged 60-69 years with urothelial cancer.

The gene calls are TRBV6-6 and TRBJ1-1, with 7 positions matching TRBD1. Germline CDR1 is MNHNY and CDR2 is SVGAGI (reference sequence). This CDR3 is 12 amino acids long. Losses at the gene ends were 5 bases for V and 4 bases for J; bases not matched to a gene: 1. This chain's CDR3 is CASSEGATEAFF. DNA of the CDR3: TGTGCCAGCAGTGAGGGGGCCACTGAAGCTTTCTTT.

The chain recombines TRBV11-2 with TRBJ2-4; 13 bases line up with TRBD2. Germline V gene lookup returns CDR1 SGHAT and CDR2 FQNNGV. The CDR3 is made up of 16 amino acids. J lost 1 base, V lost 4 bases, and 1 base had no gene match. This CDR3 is CASSSTSGRAKNIQYF. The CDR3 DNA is TGTGCCAGCAGCTCGACTAGCGGGAGGGCCAAAAACATTCAGTACTTC. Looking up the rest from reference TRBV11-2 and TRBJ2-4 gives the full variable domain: EAGVAQSPRYKIIEKRQSVAFWCNPISGHATLYWYQQILGQGPKLLIQFQNNGVVDDSQLPKDRFSAERLKGVDSTLKIQPAKLEDSAVYLCASSSTSGRAKNIQYFGAGTRLSVL.

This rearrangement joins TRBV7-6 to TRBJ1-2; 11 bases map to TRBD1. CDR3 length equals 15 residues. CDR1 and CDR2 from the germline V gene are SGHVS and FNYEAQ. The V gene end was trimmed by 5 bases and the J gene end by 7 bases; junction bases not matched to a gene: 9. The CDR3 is CASSDHGQGASGYTF. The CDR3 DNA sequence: TGTGCCAGCAGCGACCACGGACAGGGGGCTAGTGGCTACACCTTC.